The 19 T cell receptor beta chains given below trace back to one sample, sequenced in a study of cytomegalovirus exposure and HLA in healthy donors. The table came from immunoSEQ multiplex PCR; TCRdb's copy has only in-frame clones and leaves some out. Of roughly 350,000 clones in the sample, about nine tenths were seen once. The material sequenced was PBMCs. Receptor source: a woman under 30 in good health and CMV-seronegative.

The J gene is TRBJ1-2, the V gene TRBV2; D not resolved. This CDR3 is 13 amino acids long. Germline V gene data show CDR1 as SNHLY and CDR2 as FYNNEI. The ends were cut back, 1 base at V and 3 bases at J, with 6 bases in the middle. The CDR3 loop reads CASSEDTYYGYTF. CDR3 DNA sequence: TGTGCCAGCAGTGAAGACACGTACTATGGCTACACCTTC.

The rearrangement links TRBV18 to TRBJ2-7; 7 nucleotides agree with TRBD2. There are 15 residues in the CDR3. Trimming removed 5 bases from V and 0 bases from J; junction bases left unmatched: 7. The germline gives CDR1 KGHSH, CDR2 LQKENI. In DNA form, the CDR3 reads TGTGCCAGCTCAACCGGACTAGACAGCTCCTACGAGCAGTACTTC. This gives the protein CASSTGLDSSYEQYF. Full variable domain (rest looked up from reference TRBV18 and TRBJ2-7): NAGVMQNPRHLVRRRGQEARLRCSPMKGHSHVYWYRQLPEEGLKFMVYLQKENIIDESGMPKERFSAEFPKEGPSILRIQQVVRGDSAAYFCASSTGLDSSYEQYFGPGTRLTVT.

This sequence joins TRBV9 and TRBJ1-1; 7 bases line up with TRBD1. The CDR3 runs 15 residues. Germline CDR1 and CDR2: SGDLS and YYNGEE. Germline trimming cut 3 bases from V and 2 bases from J; bases unmatched to any gene: 7. CDR3 protein: CASSAGDSYNTEAFF. CDR3 bases: TGTGCCAGCAGCGCGGGGGACAGCTATAACACTGAAGCTTTCTTT.

The rearrangement links TRBV9 to TRBJ1-5, with 7 bases identical to TRBD1. CDR1 and CDR2 from the germline V gene are SGDLS and YYNGEE. This CDR3 has 15 amino acids. Unmatched junction bases numbered 7, after V lost 2 bases and J lost 5 bases. CDR3: CASSVTGDDYQPQHF. The CDR3 region has the DNA TGTGCCAGCAGCGTTACAGGGGACGACTATCAGCCCCAGCATTTT.

The chain joins TRBV13 to TRBJ2-1, with TRBD2 matching 14 bases. With 8 bases clipped from V and 8 bases from J, the junction kept 8 bases outside the gene matches. Germline V CDR1 and CDR2: PRHDT, FYEKMQ (reference sequence). CDR3 length equals 15 residues. The CDR3 reads CASLSGTSGSYEQFF. For the CDR3, the DNA is TGTGCCAGCCTATCCGGGACTAGCGGGAGCTATGAGCAGTTCTTC.

This rearrangement joins TRBV27 to TRBJ2-3; maybe TRBD2 (6 bases). The V end was cut by 2 bases, the J end by 4 bases, with 16 bases between. Germline V gives CDR1 MNHEY, CDR2 SMNVEV (reference sequence). The CDR3 has 16 amino acids. CDR3 coding DNA: TGTGCCAGCAGTTTAGTATCGACTAGACCGGCAGATACGCAGTATTTT. It yields the protein CASSLVSTRPADTQYF.

The chain recombines TRBV28 with TRBJ2-7; D is possibly TRBD2 (5 bases). This CDR3 region has 14 residues. Germline values: CDR1 MDHEN, CDR2 SYDVKM. V gave up 5 bases and J gave up 3 bases, with 14 bases separating them. The CDR3 region has the DNA TGTGCCAGCAGTATTCCCGGGATTATCTACGAGCAGTACTTC. Protein product: CASSIPGIIYEQYF.

The chain uses TRBV7-2 and TRBJ2-7; 7 bases are shared with TRBD1. V lost 1 base to trimming and J lost 2 bases; unmatched junction nucleotides: 14. CDR1 is SGHTA and CDR2 is FQGNSA in the germline V gene. The CDR3 spans 18 residues. The DNA of the CDR3 is TGTGCCAGCAGCTTAGGGTTAGGGTGGGACAGCGCGGCCTACGAGCAGTACTTC. Residues: CASSLGLGWDSAAYEQYF.

Here the CDR3 DNA reads TGTGCCAGCAGCTTAATAGCGGGAGGATTAAACGAGCAGTACTTC. It encodes CASSLIAGGLNEQYF. J is TRBJ2-7 and V is TRBV11-2, with 10 bases aligning to TRBD2. The V gene's germline CDR1 is SGHAT and CDR2 FQNNGV. Trimming cost V 2 bases and J 5 bases; bases outside gene matches: 6. The CDR3 covers 15 residues. The whole variable domain, remainder taken from reference TRBV11-2 and TRBJ2-7, is EAGVAQSPRYKIIEKRQSVAFWCNPISGHATLYWYQQILGQGPKLLIQFQNNGVVDDSQLPKDRFSAERLKGVDSTLKIQPAKLEDSAVYLCASSLIAGGLNEQYFGPGTRLTVT.

The chain links TRBV5-5 to TRBJ2-1, with D tentatively TRBD1 (5 bases). V dropped 1 base and J dropped 10 bases, with 21 bases sitting between them. The CDR3 totals 16 residues. Germline CDR1 is SGHKS and CDR2 is YYEKEE (reference sequence). Here the CDR3 DNA reads TGTGCCAGCAGCTTGAGGGGCTCAAATAAGCGACAGGAGCAGTTCTTC. Its translation is CASSLRGSNKRQEQFF. Full variable domain (remainder filled in from reference TRBV5-5 and TRBJ2-1): DAGVTQSPTHLIKTRGQQVTLRCSPISGHKSVSWYQQVLGQGPQFIFQYYEKEERGRGNFPDRFSARQFPNYSSELNVNALLLGDSALYLCASSLRGSNKRQEQFFGPGTRLTVL.

The CDR3 reads CSVGGLSASRAFF. DNA of the CDR3: TGCAGCGTCGGCGGCCTATCAGCCTCTCGAGCTTTCTTT. The V call is TRBV29-1, the J call TRBJ1-1; D ambiguous. CDR1 is SQVTM, CDR2 ANQGSEA, per germline. This CDR3 is 13 amino acids long. Deletions cut 6 bases from V and 10 bases from J, with 21 bases between.

The chain has TRBV5-1 and TRBJ1-4; 7 bases agree with TRBD1. CDR1 and CDR2 from the germline V gene are SGHRS and YFSETQ. V was pared by 0 bases and J by 5 bases, with 1 base of the junction left unmatched. The CDR3 consists of 14 residues. DNA of the CDR3: TGCGCCAGCAGCTTGGCCAGGGGGAATGAAAAACTGTTTTTT. It encodes CASSLARGNEKLFF. Full variable domain (rest looked up from reference TRBV5-1 and TRBJ1-4): KAGVTQTPRYLIKTRGQQVTLSCSPISGHRSVSWYQQTPGQGLQFLFEYFSETQRNKGNFPGRFSGRQFSNSRSEMNVSTLELGDSALYLCASSLARGNEKLFFGSGTQLSVL.

This chain uses TRBV9 with TRBJ2-7, with 13 bases matching TRBD2. The CDR3 runs to 16 residues. Germline assignment: CDR1 SGDLS and CDR2 YYNGEE. The junction had 12 bases not matched to a gene; V was cut back by 4 bases and J by 8 bases. The chain's CDR3 is CASSPGTSGKPLKQYF. CDR3 sequence (DNA): TGTGCCAGCAGCCCCGGGACTAGCGGGAAGCCGCTGAAGCAGTACTTC.

Of note for this clone: This sample includes further DNA sequences coding for the same CDR3. The chain employs TRBV11-3 and TRBJ2-1; 8 bases agree with TRBD2. Germline CDR1 SGHNT, CDR2 YENEEA. V shed 1 base, J shed 4 bases, and the junction held 0 bases outside the gene matches. This CDR3 has 14 amino acids. CDR3 in DNA: TGTGCCAGCAGCTTAGCGGGAGGGTACAATGAGCAGTTCTTC. This sequence encodes CASSLAGGYNEQFF.

The V and J genes are TRBV27 and TRBJ1-1; TRBD1 matches 8 bases. The CDR3 runs to 16 residues. Germline V gene sequence: CDR1 MNHEY, CDR2 SMNVEV (reference sequence). Trimming removed 8 bases from V and 5 bases from J; junction bases left unmatched: 16. The CDR3 reads CASEPGDRLLGTEAFF. Written as DNA, the CDR3 is TGTGCCAGCGAACCCGGGGACAGGCTTTTGGGGACTGAAGCTTTCTTT.

The rearrangement uses TRBV6-5 and TRBJ2-2; D unclear. The germline V and J ends were trimmed by 8 bases and 5 bases, with 15 bases remaining between them. The CDR3 covers 14 residues. Germline V gene sequence: CDR1 MNHEY, CDR2 SVGAGI. In DNA form, the CDR3 reads TGTGCCAGCTTTCTAGAGTTAAGAACCGGGGAGCTGTTTTTT. Its protein product is CASFLELRTGELFF.

The sample holds a few counts of this clone. V is TRBV5-6 and J is TRBJ2-2; possible D gene TRBD1, 5 bases. Germline V CDR1 and CDR2: SGHDT, YYEEEE. The V and J ends lost 4 bases and 6 bases respectively, with 7 bases between them. This CDR3 spans 12 amino acids. The CDR3 region is CASSRGPGELFF. CDR3 DNA: TGTGCCAGCAGCAGGGGTCCCGGGGAGCTGTTTTTT.

This clone was observed once. The J gene is TRBJ2-7, the V gene TRBV28; D perhaps matches TRBD2 (6 bases). The germline V and J ends were trimmed by 0 bases and 6 bases, with 15 bases remaining between them. This CDR3 spans 15 amino acids. CDR1 and CDR2 from the germline V gene are MDHEN and SYDVKM. The CDR3 loop is CASSLWRDGTIEQYF. CDR3 nucleotide sequence: TGTGCCAGCAGTTTATGGCGGGACGGGACGATCGAGCAGTACTTC.

The CDR3: CASRGRQGSYGYTF. The CDR3 DNA follows: TGTGCCAGCAGGGGGAGACAGGGGAGCTATGGCTACACCTTC. The V call is TRBV27, the J call TRBJ1-2; the match to TRBD1 covers 8 bases. The V gene's germline CDR1 is MNHEY and CDR2 SMNVEV (reference sequence). V trimming: 6 bases; J trimming: 4 bases; junction bases outside the gene matches: 7. There are 14 residues in the CDR3.